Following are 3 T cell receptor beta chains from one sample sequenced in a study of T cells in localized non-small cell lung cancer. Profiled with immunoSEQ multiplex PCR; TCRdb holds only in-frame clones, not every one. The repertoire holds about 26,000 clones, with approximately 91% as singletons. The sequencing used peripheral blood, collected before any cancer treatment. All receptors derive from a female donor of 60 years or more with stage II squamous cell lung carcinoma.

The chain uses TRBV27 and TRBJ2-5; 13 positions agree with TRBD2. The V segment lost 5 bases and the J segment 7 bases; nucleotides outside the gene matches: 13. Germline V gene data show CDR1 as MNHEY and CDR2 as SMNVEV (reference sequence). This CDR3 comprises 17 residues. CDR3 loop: CASSPTRTSGGAGTQYF. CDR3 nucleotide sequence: TGTGCCAGCAGTCCTACCCGCACTAGCGGGGGGGCGGGGACCCAGTACTTC.

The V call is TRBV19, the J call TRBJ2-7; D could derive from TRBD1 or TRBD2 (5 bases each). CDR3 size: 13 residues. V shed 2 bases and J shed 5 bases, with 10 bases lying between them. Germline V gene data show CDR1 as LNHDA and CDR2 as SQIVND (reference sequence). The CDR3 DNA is TGTGCCAGTAGTATAAGCAGGGACCACGAGCAGTACTTC. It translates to CASSISRDHEQYF.

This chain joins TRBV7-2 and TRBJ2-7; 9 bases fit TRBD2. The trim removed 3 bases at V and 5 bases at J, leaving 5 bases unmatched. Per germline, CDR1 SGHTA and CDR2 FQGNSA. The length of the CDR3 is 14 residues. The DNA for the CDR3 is TGTGCCAGCAGCTTTAGCGGGAGAAAGAACGAGCAGTACTTC. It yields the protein CASSFSGRKNEQYF.